The clone carrying this TCR beta chain has a handful of counts. These data belong to a study of blood T cell repertoires in COVID-19. Trimming shortened V by 5 bases and J by 2 bases, and 13 bases separated the two germline ends. Germline values: CDR1 SEHNR, CDR2 FQNEAQ (reference sequence). CDR3 length equals 14 residues. Sequencing was performed with immunoSEQ multiplex PCR; in TCRdb, only in-frame clones are kept and a portion is missing. This table has fewer than 400,000 clones, approximately 90% appearing once. The sample was PBMCs or T cells enriched from blood (not recorded which). This receptor was obtained from a woman aged 45-60 years who had recovered from COVID-19. This chain uses TRBV7-9 with TRBJ2-7; possible D gene TRBD2, 5 bases. In nucleotides, the CDR3 is TGTGCCAGCAGCGACGGGCACGGGACCTACGAGCAGTACTTC. It codes for CASSDGHGTYEQYF.